Listed here are 24 T cell receptor beta chains from one sample, sequenced in a study of T cells in tumors after PD-1 blockade. Generated by immunoSEQ multiplex PCR, the TCRdb table keeps only in-frame clones and is missing some. The data hold tens of thousands of clones, with 73% observed a single time. The source material was PBMCs, sampled after anti-PD-1 treatment. These receptors all come from a human donor with basal cell carcinoma.

The CDR3 spells CASSLGGRNTGELFF. The DNA of the CDR3 is TGTGCCAGCAGCTTGGGCGGGCGCAACACCGGGGAGCTGTTTTTT. J is TRBJ2-2 and V is TRBV7-8, with D tentatively TRBD2 (5 bases). Trimming shortened V by 3 bases and J by 2 bases, and 10 bases separated the two germline ends. Germline lookup yields CDR1 SGHVS and CDR2 FQNEAQ. The CDR3 consists of 15 residues.

The chain recombines TRBV7-8 with TRBJ1-5, with D perhaps TRBD1 (5 bases). The CDR3 is 17 residues long. Germline CDR1 and CDR2: SGHVS and FQNEAQ. With 1 base removed from V and 4 bases from J, the gap between germline ends came to 17 bases. The DNA of the CDR3 is TGTGCCAGCAGCTTAGGAGGGCAGGGAGGTTTGAATCAGCCCCAGCATTTT. This codes for CASSLGGQGGLNQPQHF.

V is TRBV4-3 and J is TRBJ2-2; the D is unclear. The V end lost 0 bases, the J end lost 5 bases, and 7 bases lay between the germline ends. This CDR3 is built from 14 residues. The germline CDR1 and CDR2 sequences are LGHNA and YSLEER. CDR3 bases: TGCGCCAGCAGCCAAGATAGCACGACCGGGGAGCTGTTTTTT. The encoded protein is CASSQDSTTGELFF.

This chain uses TRBV2 with TRBJ1-1, with a possible D match to TRBD1 (6 bases). The CDR3 totals 13 residues. CDR1 and CDR2 (germline): SNHLY, FYNNEI. Trimming took 2 bases from V and 5 from J, leaving 9 bases between them. CDR3: CASSEMRGTEAFF. DNA for the CDR3: TGTGCCAGCAGTGAAATGAGGGGGACTGAAGCTTTCTTT.

This clone was counted a few times. The chain recombines TRBV24-1 with TRBJ2-6; a weak D match, TRBD2 (7 bases). Trimming stripped 7 bases from V and 0 bases from J, with 15 bases between. The CDR3 contains 17 residues. The V gene's germline CDR1 is KGHDR and CDR2 SFDVKD. The CDR3 protein is CATRGRDISSGANVLTF. CDR3 nucleotides: TGTGCCACCAGAGGGAGGGACATCAGCTCTGGGGCCAACGTCCTGACTTTC.

The rearrangement uses TRBV11-3 and TRBJ2-5, with a weak D call TRBD1 (6 bases). Trimming stripped 1 base from V and 1 base from J, with 13 bases between. CDR1 and CDR2 from the germline V gene are SGHNT and YENEEA. The CDR3 extends over 16 amino acids. In DNA form, the CDR3 reads TGTGCCAGCAGCTTAGCTCAGGGGACACGCCAAGAGACCCAGTACTTC. Residues: CASSLAQGTRQETQYF.

The V and J genes are TRBV19 and TRBJ1-1; D gene uncertain. The CDR3 is 13 residues long. The germline CDR1 and CDR2 sequences are LNHDA and SQIVND (reference sequence). Trimming removed 7 bases at V and 8 bases at J, with 17 bases between. CDR3 residues: CASTTRAMGEAFF. The CDR3 nucleotides read TGTGCCAGTACCACCAGAGCCATGGGCGAAGCTTTCTTT.

This clone was seen just once. The J gene is TRBJ2-3, the V gene TRBV19; TRBD2 aligns across 10 bases. Per germline, CDR1 LNHDA and CDR2 SQIVND (reference sequence). With 7 bases clipped from V and 0 bases from J, the junction kept 13 bases outside the gene matches. This CDR3 is built from 18 residues. The CDR3 loop reads CASTTGGSGRTSTDTQYF. In nucleotides, the CDR3 is TGTGCCAGTACCACAGGGGGTAGCGGGAGGACTAGCACAGATACGCAGTATTTT.

The chain combines TRBV30 with TRBJ1-2; 11 positions match TRBD1. The V gene's germline CDR1 is GTSNPN and CDR2 SVGIG (reference sequence). CDR3 length: 14 residues. V was clipped by 3 bases and J by 5 bases; unmatched bases: 5. CDR3 DNA sequence: TGTGCCTGGAGCGGGACAGGGGGACGATATGGCTACACCTTC. It codes for CAWSGTGGRYGYTF.

This sequence joins TRBV5-4 and TRBJ2-1; 7 nucleotides line up with TRBD1. The CDR3 is 12 amino acids. The trim removed 4 bases at V and 13 bases at J, leaving 8 bases unmatched. Germline CDR1 is SGHNT and CDR2 is YYREEE (reference sequence). The CDR3 DNA follows: TGTGCCAGCAGCAACGACAGGGATAGACAGTTCTTC. It yields the protein CASSNDRDRQFF. Complete variable domain (other parts from reference TRBV5-4 and TRBJ2-1): ETGVTQSPTHLIKTRGQQVTLRCSSQSGHNTVSWYQQALGQGPQFIFQYYREEENGRGNFPPRFSGLQFPNYSSELNVNALELDDSALYLCASSNDRDRQFFGPGTRLTVL.

The V gene is TRBV7-2, the J gene TRBJ2-7; D uncertain. The length of the CDR3 is 13 residues. Germline assignment: CDR1 SGHTA and CDR2 FQGNSA. Trimming pared 1 base from V and 3 bases from J, leaving 7 bases between. This CDR3 reads CASSLGILYEQYF. In nucleotides, the CDR3 is TGTGCCAGCAGCTTAGGTATCCTCTACGAGCAGTACTTC. Full variable domain (rest looked up from reference TRBV7-2 and TRBJ2-7): GAGVSQSPSNKVTEKGKDVELRCDPISGHTALYWYRQSLGQGLEFLIYFQGNSAPDKSGLPSDRFSAERTGGSVSTLTIQRTQQEDSAVYLCASSLGILYEQYFGPGTRLTVT.

The CDR3 region has the DNA TGTGCCTGGAGTGCGTTCAGGGGGCTAACCAACACTGAAGCTTTCTTT. Translated, it gives CAWSAFRGLTNTEAFF. The chain couples TRBV30 to TRBJ1-1, with 8 bases fitting TRBD1. With 1 base clipped from V and 2 bases from J, the junction kept 9 bases outside the gene matches. Germline values: CDR1 GTSNPN, CDR2 SVGIG (reference sequence). This CDR3 has 16 residues.

This clone appeared a few times. The J gene is TRBJ2-5, the V gene TRBV28, with D perhaps assigned TRBD1 or TRBD2 (7 bases each). The CDR3 consists of 14 residues. Germline CDR1 and CDR2: MDHEN and SYDVKM. Trimming removed 5 bases from V and 4 bases from J, with 14 bases in between. CDR3 in DNA: TGTGCCAGCAGTCCGACCAGGGGGGGAGAGACCCAGTACTTC. The encoded protein is CASSPTRGGETQYF. The full variable domain, with the rest looked up from reference TRBV28 and TRBJ2-5, is DVKVTQSSRYLVKRTGEKVFLECVQDMDHENMFWYRQDPGLGLRLIYFSYDVKMKEKGDIPEGYSVSREKKERFSLILESASTNQTSMYLCASSPTRGGETQYFGPGTRLLVL.

The chain is built from TRBV10-3 and TRBJ2-1; TRBD2 matches 7 bases. Germline V lookup: CDR1 ENHRY, CDR2 SYGVKD. With V trimmed by 5 bases and J by 8 bases, 0 bases remained unmatched. This CDR3 is 11 amino acids long. The CDR3 bases are TGTGCCATCAGTCGGGGGGATGAGCAGTTCTTC. This encodes CAISRGDEQFF.

This clone was counted ten times or more. The V call is TRBV27, the J call TRBJ1-1; D not certain. Between the trimmed V and J ends, which lost 5 bases and 8 bases, there was a span of 21 bases. Germline CDR1 and CDR2: MNHEY and SMNVEV (reference sequence). This CDR3 spans 15 amino acids. The CDR3 here is CASSIHPDLGSEAFF. CDR3 coding DNA: TGTGCCAGCAGTATACACCCTGACCTTGGGTCGGAAGCTTTCTTT.

This chain uses TRBV5-1 with TRBJ2-3, with D tentatively TRBD1 (5 bases). V lost 0 bases, J lost 5 bases, and 13 bases lay in between. This CDR3 has 15 residues. CDR1 SGHRS and CDR2 YFSETQ come from the germline V gene. The CDR3 here is CASSLAAGQGDTQYF. CDR3 sequence (DNA): TGCGCCAGCAGCTTGGCGGCAGGGCAAGGAGATACGCAGTATTTT.

This clone has more than one count but fewer than ten. The chain employs TRBV9 and TRBJ2-7; D is perhaps TRBD1 (5 bases). This CDR3 contains 14 residues. CDR1 and CDR2 (germline): SGDLS, YYNGEE. V lost 4 bases to trimming and J lost 0 bases, with 11 bases between them. CDR3 protein: CASSKQDISYEQYF. The CDR3 DNA is TGTGCCAGCAGCAAACAGGACATCTCCTACGAGCAGTACTTC.

The CDR3 coding sequence is TGTGCCAGCAGTGCCTTGGGTGGCGGAAACAGCTTCTACAATGAGCAGTTCTTC. This translates into CASSALGGGNSFYNEQFF. This chain links TRBV28 with TRBJ2-1, with D unresolved. Trimming shortened V by 5 bases and J by 3 bases, and 23 bases separated the two germline ends. Germline CDR1 reads MDHEN; CDR2 reads SYDVKM. The CDR3 spans 18 residues.

The rearrangement uses TRBV18 and TRBJ2-7, with 8 bases matching TRBD1. Per germline, CDR1 KGHSH and CDR2 LQKENI. The CDR3 contains 16 residues. V lost 2 bases to trimming and J lost 1 base; unmatched junction nucleotides: 7. The CDR3 loop reads CASSPERTGISYEQYF. For the CDR3, the DNA is TGTGCCAGCTCACCAGAACGGACAGGGATTTCCTACGAGCAGTACTTC.

The rearrangement joins TRBV19 to TRBJ1-4, with a weak D call TRBD1 (6 bases). This CDR3 is 15 amino acids long. V gave up 4 bases and J gave up 4 bases, with 13 bases separating them. Germline CDR1 is LNHDA and CDR2 is SQIVND (reference sequence). This CDR3 reads CASSTGAGGNEKLFF. Written as DNA, the CDR3 is TGTGCCAGTAGTACAGGGGCCGGGGGTAATGAAAAACTGTTTTTT.

This chain uses TRBV7-2 with TRBJ1-3, with 10 bases that match TRBD1. Trimming at V came to 5 bases and at J to 4 bases, leaving 8 bases not matched to a gene. The CDR3 has 16 residues. Germline CDR1 and CDR2: SGHTA and FQGNSA. The CDR3 DNA is TGTGCCAGCAGCCGCGACAGGGGGCGGACGGGAAACACCATATATTTT. The encoded protein is CASSRDRGRTGNTIYF. Based on the CDR3 plus reference TRBV7-2 and TRBJ1-3, the full variable domain is GAGVSQSPSNKVTEKGKDVELRCDPISGHTALYWYRQSLGQGLEFLIYFQGNSAPDKSGLPSDRFSAERTGGSVSTLTIQRTQQEDSAVYLCASSRDRGRTGNTIYFGEGSWLTVV.

The chain joins TRBV15 to TRBJ1-5; D remains unclear. The germline V and J ends were trimmed by 5 bases and 7 bases, with 9 bases remaining between them. The CDR3 is 12 residues long. In germline, CDR1 is LNHNV, CDR2 YYDKDF (reference sequence). The CDR3 protein is CATSGIGQPQHF. Written as DNA, the CDR3 is TGTGCCACCAGCGGGATAGGCCAGCCCCAGCATTTT.

The chain has TRBV30 and TRBJ1-2; a weak D match, TRBD1 (5 bases). The CDR3 sequence is 14 residues long. The germline V gene has CDR1 GTSNPN and CDR2 SVGIG (reference sequence). V lost 5 bases and J lost 3, with 16 bases in between. CDR3 nucleotides: TGTGCCTGGTTGAGATCCGGGACCCACTATGGCTACACCTTC. It specifies CAWLRSGTHYGYTF.

The genes are TRBV7-2 and TRBJ2-5; D unresolved. V lost 1 base and J 5 bases, leaving 11 bases between the germline ends. There are 14 residues in the CDR3. Germline lookup yields CDR1 SGHTA and CDR2 FQGNSA. CDR3 bases: TGTGCCAGCAGCTTAGAAGGCCAGCTCGAGACCCAGTACTTC. It encodes CASSLEGQLETQYF.